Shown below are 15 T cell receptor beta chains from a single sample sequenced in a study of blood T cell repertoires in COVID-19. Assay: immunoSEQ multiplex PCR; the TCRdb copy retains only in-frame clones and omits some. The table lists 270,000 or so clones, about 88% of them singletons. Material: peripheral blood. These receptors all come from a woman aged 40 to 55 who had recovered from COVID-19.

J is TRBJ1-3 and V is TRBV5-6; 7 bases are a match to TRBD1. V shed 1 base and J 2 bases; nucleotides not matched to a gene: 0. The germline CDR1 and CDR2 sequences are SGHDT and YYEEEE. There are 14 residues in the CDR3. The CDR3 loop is CASSLRGPGNTIYF. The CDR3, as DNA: TGTGCCAGCAGCTTGAGGGGGCCTGGAAACACCATATATTTT.

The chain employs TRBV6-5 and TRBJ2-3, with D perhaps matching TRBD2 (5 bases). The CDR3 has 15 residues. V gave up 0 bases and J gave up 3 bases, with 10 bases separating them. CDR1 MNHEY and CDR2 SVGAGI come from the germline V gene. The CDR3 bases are TGTGCCAGCAGTTACTCGAGGGCGGAGACAGATACGCAGTATTTT. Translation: CASSYSRAETDTQYF.

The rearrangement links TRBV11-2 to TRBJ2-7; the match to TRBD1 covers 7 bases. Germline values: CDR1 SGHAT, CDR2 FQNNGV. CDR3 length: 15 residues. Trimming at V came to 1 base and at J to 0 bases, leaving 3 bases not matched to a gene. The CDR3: CASSLGQGDSYEQYV. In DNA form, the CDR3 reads TGTGCCAGCAGCTTAGGGCAGGGGGACTCCTACGAGCAGTACGTC.

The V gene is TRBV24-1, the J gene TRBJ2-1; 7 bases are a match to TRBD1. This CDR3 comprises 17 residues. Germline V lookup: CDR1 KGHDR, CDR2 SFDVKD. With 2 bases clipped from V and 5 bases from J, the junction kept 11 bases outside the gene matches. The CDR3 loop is CATSDYIPGQTNNEQFF. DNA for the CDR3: TGTGCCACCAGTGATTATATCCCGGGACAGACAAACAATGAGCAGTTCTTC.

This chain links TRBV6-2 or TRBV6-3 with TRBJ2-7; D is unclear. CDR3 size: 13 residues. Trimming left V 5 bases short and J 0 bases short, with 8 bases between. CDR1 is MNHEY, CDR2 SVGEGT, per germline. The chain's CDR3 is CASSQTHSYEQYF. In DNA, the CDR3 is TGTGCCAGCAGTCAGACACACTCCTACGAGCAGTACTTC.

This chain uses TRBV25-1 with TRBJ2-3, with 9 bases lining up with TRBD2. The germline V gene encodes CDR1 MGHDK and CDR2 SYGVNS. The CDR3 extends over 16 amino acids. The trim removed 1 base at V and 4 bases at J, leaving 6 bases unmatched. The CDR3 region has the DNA TGTGCCAGCAGTGAATTCTTAGCGGGGGACCCAGATACGCAGTATTTT. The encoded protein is CASSEFLAGDPDTQYF.

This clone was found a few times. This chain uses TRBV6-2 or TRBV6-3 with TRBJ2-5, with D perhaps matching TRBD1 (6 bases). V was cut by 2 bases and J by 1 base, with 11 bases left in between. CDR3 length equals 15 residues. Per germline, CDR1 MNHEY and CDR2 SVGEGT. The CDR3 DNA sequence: TGTGCCAGCAGTTACGCAGGGGATCGCCAAGAGACCCAGTACTTC. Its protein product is CASSYAGDRQETQYF.

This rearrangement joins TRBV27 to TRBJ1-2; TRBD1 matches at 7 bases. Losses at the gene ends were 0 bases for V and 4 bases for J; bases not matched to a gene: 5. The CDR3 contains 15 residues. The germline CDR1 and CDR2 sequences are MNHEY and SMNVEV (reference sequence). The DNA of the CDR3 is TGTGCCAGCAGTTTATCGGTAGGGGGCAGCTATGGCTACACCTTC. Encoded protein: CASSLSVGGSYGYTF.

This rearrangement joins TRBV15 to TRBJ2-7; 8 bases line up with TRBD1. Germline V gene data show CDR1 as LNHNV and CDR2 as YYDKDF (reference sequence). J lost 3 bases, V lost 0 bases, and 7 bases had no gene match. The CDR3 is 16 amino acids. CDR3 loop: CATSRDSGTGRYEQYF. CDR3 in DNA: TGTGCCACCAGCAGAGATTCTGGGACAGGACGCTACGAGCAGTACTTC.

This CDR3 reads CASSTRESTDTQYF. Here the CDR3 DNA reads TGTGCCAGTAGTACCCGGGAGAGCACAGATACGCAGTATTTT. The chain combines TRBV19 with TRBJ2-3; D perhaps matches TRBD2 (6 bases). Germline assignment: CDR1 LNHDA and CDR2 SQIVND (reference sequence). Between the trimmed V and J ends, which lost 4 bases and 0 bases, there was a span of 8 bases. The CDR3 totals 14 residues.

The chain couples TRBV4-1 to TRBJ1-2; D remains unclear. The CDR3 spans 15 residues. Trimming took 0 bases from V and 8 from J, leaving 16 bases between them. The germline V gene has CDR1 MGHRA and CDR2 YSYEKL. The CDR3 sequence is CASSQDVLIYRGYTF. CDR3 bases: TGCGCCAGCAGCCAAGATGTCCTCATTTATCGGGGCTACACCTTC.

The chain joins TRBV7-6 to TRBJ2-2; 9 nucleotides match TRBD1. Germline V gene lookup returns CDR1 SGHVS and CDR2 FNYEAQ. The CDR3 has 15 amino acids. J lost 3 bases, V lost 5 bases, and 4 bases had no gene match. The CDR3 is CASSNRDRDTGELFF. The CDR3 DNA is TGTGCCAGCAGCAACCGGGACAGGGACACCGGGGAGCTGTTTTTT.

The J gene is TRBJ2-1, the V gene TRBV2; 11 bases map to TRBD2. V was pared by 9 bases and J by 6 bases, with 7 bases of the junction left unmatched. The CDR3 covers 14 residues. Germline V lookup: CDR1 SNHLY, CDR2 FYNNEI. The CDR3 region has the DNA TGTGCCAGTAGCACTGGACTAGCGGGCAATGAGCAGTTCTTC. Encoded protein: CASSTGLAGNEQFF.

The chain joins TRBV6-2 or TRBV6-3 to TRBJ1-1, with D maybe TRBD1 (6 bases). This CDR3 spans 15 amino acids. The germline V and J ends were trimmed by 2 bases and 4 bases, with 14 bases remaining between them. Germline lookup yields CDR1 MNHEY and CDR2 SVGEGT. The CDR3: CASSYEGGAATEAFF. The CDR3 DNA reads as TGTGCCAGCAGTTACGAGGGGGGGGCGGCCACTGAAGCTTTCTTT.

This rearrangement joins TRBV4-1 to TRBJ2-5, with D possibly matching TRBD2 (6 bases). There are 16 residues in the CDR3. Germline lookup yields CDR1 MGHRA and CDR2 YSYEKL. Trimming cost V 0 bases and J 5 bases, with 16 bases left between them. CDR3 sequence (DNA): TGCGCCAGCAGCCAAGAACCGGGGAGGTGGAAGGAGACCCAGTACTTC. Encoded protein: CASSQEPGRWKETQYF.